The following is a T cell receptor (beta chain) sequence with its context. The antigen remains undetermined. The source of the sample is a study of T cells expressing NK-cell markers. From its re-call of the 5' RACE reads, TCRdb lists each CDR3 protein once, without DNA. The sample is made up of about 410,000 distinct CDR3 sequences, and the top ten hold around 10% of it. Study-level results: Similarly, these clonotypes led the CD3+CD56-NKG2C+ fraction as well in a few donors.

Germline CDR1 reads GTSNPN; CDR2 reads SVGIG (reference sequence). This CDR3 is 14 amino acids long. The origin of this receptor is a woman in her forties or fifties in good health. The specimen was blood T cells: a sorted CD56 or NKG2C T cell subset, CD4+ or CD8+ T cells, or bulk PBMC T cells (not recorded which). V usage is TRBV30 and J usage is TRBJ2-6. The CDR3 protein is CAWGKSSGANVLTF.